Sequencing of this T cell receptor beta chain was carried out in a study of response to subunit inactivated influenza vaccine (dated by TCRdb to the late 2010s). For context, the study as a whole: To follow how T cells responded to a trivalent subunit inactivated influenza vaccine, the researchers relied on deep quantitative profiling of the T cell receptor repertoire.

CDR1 and CDR2 were assigned from the germline V gene (reference sequence) as DFQATT and SNEGSKA. The CDR3 spans 15 residues, from the cysteine through the phenylalanine. This entry keeps only the CDR3 DNA: 45 bases, framed from base 1. Trimming removed 0 bases from V and 2 bases from J, leaving 11 bases between the germline ends. Paper-wide results and their limitations: The authors suggested that each seasonal influenza vaccination may recruit only a limited number of new T cells.

Libraries were prepared through RT-PCR. Sequenced using an Illumina HiSeq 2500. TCRdb reprocessed the public reads (quality trimming at Q25 with fastp, clone calling with MiXCR) and kept in-frame beta chains. Rows with one shared CDR3 protein collapse into an entry with the most common genes and DNA. The sample profile shows 500,000 or so distinct CDR3 sequences; approximately 15% of them were found once. The top ten constitute 3% of the sample. This clonotype was observed a handful of times. It has no known antigen specificity. Base qualities were left out, and no much larger clone turns up one base away.

The clonotype comes from a man aged 45-69 years who received an inactivated influenza vaccine. Donor details come from another sample of the same person, matched by shared clones. Sequencing was performed on CD4+ T cells sorted from PBMCs, taken less than 25 months after vaccination. The chain joins TRBV20-1 to TRBJ1-5, with TRBD1 tentatively as D gene (5 bases match). The CDR3 region reads CSARDTGRRNQPQHF. The DNA sequence reads TGCAGTGCTAGAGATACAGGACGGCGCAATCAGCCCCAGCATTTT.